A selection of T cell receptor beta chains follows, all from one sample in a study of metastatic and nonmetastatic thyroid tumors. TCRdb re-called the PCR reads with MiXCR. The sample contains about 33,000 clones, 15% to 20% of which appear only once. What was sequenced was blood. These receptor sequences come from a male donor with papillary thyroid cancer or a benign thyroid nodule (not recorded which). Some clones in this sample may be carry-over from other donors' samples. Both conserved end residues are part of each CDR3. D genes are given only for firm matches. Expanded clones are given a class, and other clones once, few, many or no size at all.

>TRBV19|TRBJ2-3|NA|few
CASFDPWADTQYF
TGTGCCAGTTTCGATCCCTGGGCAGATACGCAGTATTTT
>TRBV28|TRBJ1-1|NA|NA
CASSSGDRNTEAFF
TGTGCCAGCAGTTCCGGAGACAGGAACACTGAAGCTTTCTTT
>TRBV4-3|TRBJ2-1|NA|many
CASSQVAGTYNEQFF
TGCGCCAGCAGCCAAGTGGCCGGGACCTACAATGAGCAGTTCTTC
>TRBV28|TRBJ1-5|TRBD1|medium-sized
CASSPGTGVQPQHF
TGTGCCAGCAGCCCCGGGACAGGGGTTCAGCCCCAGCATTTT
>TRBV3-1|TRBJ2-7|TRBD2|many
CASSRHRTSGSSYEQYF
TGTGCCAGCAGCCGACATCGGACTAGCGGGAGCTCCTACGAGCAGTACTTC
>TRBV4-1|TRBJ1-1|NA|many
CASSPQVRTEAFF
TGCGCCAGCAGCCCCCAAGTGAGGACTGAAGCTTTCTTT
>TRBV5-6|TRBJ1-1|NA|many
CASSLGGGVRTEAFF
TGTGCCAGCAGCTTGGGCGGGGGGGTCCGGACTGAAGCTTTCTTT
>TRBV6-2/TRBV6-3|TRBJ2-1|TRBD2|many
CASSHAGTSGSDEQFF
TGTGCCAGCAGTCATGCCGGGACTAGCGGGAGTGATGAGCAGTTCTTC
>TRBV6-1|TRBJ1-4|TRBD1|NA
CASSLTGTGGGNEKLFF
TGTGCCAGCAGTCTTACCGGGACAGGGGGGGGTAATGAAAAACTGTTTTTT
>TRBV5-1|TRBJ2-3|TRBD2|NA
CASSPRWGRTSGTDTQYF
TGCGCCAGCAGCCCCCGATGGGGTCGGACTAGCGGCACAGATACGCAGTATTTT
>TRBV11-1|TRBJ1-2|NA|many
CASSKPGSTTGNGYTF
TGTGCCAGCAGCAAACCTGGGTCGACAACGGGGAATGGCTACACCTTC
>TRBV27|TRBJ1-2|NA|many
CASSLGGNGYTF
TGTGCCAGCAGTTTAGGAGGGAACGGCTACACCTTC
>TRBV11-2|TRBJ1-2|NA|NA
CASSLGLVGVGYTF
TGTGCCAGCAGCTTAGGGCTAGTGGGTGTTGGCTACACCTTC
>TRBV2|TRBJ1-2|NA|NA
CASSENPNYGYTF
TGTGCCAGCAGTGAGAATCCCAACTATGGCTACACCTTC
>TRBV15|TRBJ1-5|TRBD1|few
CATSRDLQGKNQSQHF
TGTGCCACCAGCAGAGATCTACAGGGGAAGAATCAGTCCCAGCATTTT
>TRBV11-3|TRBJ2-3|TRBD2|many
CASSFSGITTDTQYF
TGTGCCAGCAGCTTTAGCGGGATTACCACAGATACGCAGTATTTT
>TRBV28|TRBJ2-3|TRBD2|many
CASSLEWLAGGTDTQYF
TGTGCCAGCAGTTTAGAATGGCTAGCGGGAGGGACAGATACGCAGTATTTT
>TRBV6-4|TRBJ2-3|NA|few
CASSEETGSWDTQYF
TGTGCCAGCAGTGAGGAAACCGGTAGCTGGGATACGCAGTATTTT
>TRBV28|TRBJ1-2|TRBD1|medium-sized
CASSHPPGQGTYGYTF
TGTGCCAGCAGTCACCCCCCAGGACAGGGAACCTATGGCTACACCTTC
>TRBV6-6|TRBJ2-7|NA|few
CASSIQGGNSYEQYF
TGTGCCAGCAGTATACAGGGTGGGAACTCCTACGAGCAGTACTTC
>TRBV12-3/TRBV12-4|TRBJ2-7|TRBD1|NA
CANSLRYTGQLFYEQYF
TGTGCCAACAGTTTAAGATATACGGGACAGCTATTCTACGAGCAGTACTTC
>TRBV20-1|TRBJ2-1|TRBD2|many
CSARGLAGGPGEQFF
TGCAGTGCTAGGGGACTAGCGGGGGGGCCGGGTGAGCAGTTCTTC
>TRBV7-8|TRBJ1-1|TRBD1|many
CASSPSGTVNTEAFF
TGTGCCAGCAGCCCCTCCGGGACAGTTAACACTGAAGCTTTCTTT
>TRBV11-2|TRBJ2-7|TRBD1|many
CASSLPRFGQGPYEQYF
TGTGCCAGCAGCTTACCCAGGTTTGGACAGGGGCCCTACGAGCAGTACTTC
>TRBV20-1|TRBJ2-3|NA|many
CSARDYSGTDTQYF
TGCAGTGCTAGGGACTACTCGGGGACAGATACGCAGTATTTT
>TRBV28|TRBJ2-6|NA|NA
CASSFGVSGANVLTF
TGTGCCAGCAGTTTTGGGGTCTCTGGGGCCAACGTCCTGACTTTC
>TRBV20-1|TRBJ2-7|TRBD2|once
CSATLAGGSPYEQYF
TGCAGTGCAACTCTAGCGGGGGGTTCCCCCTACGAGCAGTACTTC
>TRBV11-1|TRBJ1-1|NA|NA
CASILNSLGRSTEAFF
TGTGCCAGCATCTTAAACTCGTTGGGGAGATCCACTGAAGCTTTCTTT
>TRBV7-2|TRBJ2-3|NA|many
CASSRLRRGTDTQYF
TGTGCCAGCAGTCGACTACGAAGGGGCACAGATACGCAGTATTTT
>TRBV7-9|TRBJ2-5|TRBD2|many
CASSLVGTSGRKTQYF
TGTGCCAGCAGCTTAGTTGGGACTAGCGGGAGAAAGACCCAGTACTTC
>TRBV11-1|TRBJ1-1|TRBD1|many
CASSSPDRGHKNTEAFF
TGTGCCAGCAGCTCCCCAGACAGGGGGCATAAAAACACTGAAGCTTTCTTT
>TRBV11-3|TRBJ2-6|TRBD1|many
CASSLGTGFGANVLTF
TGTGCCAGCAGCCTCGGGACAGGGTTTGGGGCCAACGTCCTGACTTTC
>TRBV19|TRBJ1-1|NA|NA
CASSHTGRVGPNTEALF
TGTGCCAGTAGCCATACAGGGCGAGTAGGGCCGAACACTGAAGCTCTCTTT
>TRBV7-8|TRBJ2-7|NA|NA
CASSGGGYNDQYF
TGTGCCAGCAGTGGGGGGGGCTACAACGATCAGTACTTC
>TRBV5-1|TRBJ2-1|TRBD1|NA
CASSFGTGNYNEQFF
TGCGCCAGCAGCTTCGGGACAGGGAACTACAATGAGCAGTTCTTC
>TRBV11-1|TRBJ1-1|TRBD1|NA
CASSLGQWATSPEAFF
TGTGCCAGCAGCCTGGGACAGTGGGCAACGTCCCCTGAAGCTTTCTTT
>TRBV12-3/TRBV12-4|TRBJ1-2|NA|few
CASIFIGSYSNYGYTF
TGTGCCAGCATTTTCATAGGTTCTTACTCTAACTATGGCTACACCTTC